These T cell receptor beta chains were read from a single sample in a study of Ad26.COV2.S vaccination and SARS-CoV-2 variants. TCRdb's copy holds only in-frame clones and misses some; the assay was immunoSEQ multiplex PCR. Found here are roughly 700,000 clones, 80% to 90% of them singletons; the top ten hold approximately 1.5%. This specimen was peripheral blood, taken in a trial of Ad26.COV2.S vaccine versus placebo. The receptor set was obtained from a person aged 18-60 years who received the Ad26.COV2.S COVID-19 vaccine or a placebo. Both conserved end residues are part of each CDR3. Each record gives: CDR3 DNA, CDR3 protein, V gene, D gene, clone size, J gene. A D gene is named only where the DNA matches it firmly. Size values are once, few and many counts, or a class for expanded clones, and some rows have none.

cdr3_nt: TGTGCCATCAGTGAGTCGGGACTCGAAGACAATGAGCAGTTCTTC; cdr3_aa: CAISESGLEDNEQFF; v_call: TRBV10-3; d_call: -; clone_size: -; j_call: TRBJ2-1
cdr3_nt: TGCAGCGTCCGGACTAGCGGGAGCCAGAACACCGGGGAGCTGTTTTTT; cdr3_aa: CSVRTSGSQNTGELFF; v_call: TRBV29-1; d_call: TRBD2; clone_size: -; j_call: TRBJ2-2
cdr3_nt: TGTGCCAGCACCACGATGGGACAGATTAATGAAAAACTGTTTTTT; cdr3_aa: CASTTMGQINEKLFF; v_call: TRBV2; d_call: TRBD1; clone_size: -; j_call: TRBJ1-4
cdr3_nt: TGTGCCATCAGTGGGGGACAGGGAAGTTACACCGGGGAGCTGTTTTTT; cdr3_aa: CAISGGQGSYTGELFF; v_call: TRBV10-3; d_call: TRBD1; clone_size: -; j_call: TRBJ2-2
cdr3_nt: TGCGCCAGCAGCCAAGATTCCGGGACAGTCGGCTATGGCTACACCTTC; cdr3_aa: CASSQDSGTVGYGYTF; v_call: TRBV4-3; d_call: TRBD1; clone_size: -; j_call: TRBJ1-2
cdr3_nt: TGTGCCAGCAGCTTGCAGGGTAGCAATCAGCCCCAGCATTTT; cdr3_aa: CASSLQGSNQPQHF; v_call: TRBV5-4; d_call: -; clone_size: -; j_call: TRBJ1-5
cdr3_nt: TGTGCCAGCTCACCGGACGTCGGGAACACTGAAGCTTTCTTT; cdr3_aa: CASSPDVGNTEAFF; v_call: TRBV18; d_call: -; clone_size: once; j_call: TRBJ1-1
cdr3_nt: TGTGCCTGGAGCTGGGGGCGAGATACGCAGTATTTT; cdr3_aa: CAWSWGRDTQYF; v_call: TRBV30; d_call: -; clone_size: -; j_call: TRBJ2-3
cdr3_nt: TGTGCCAGAACCCCGAGGGCAGGGTCCTTCTCAAACATTCAGTACTTC; cdr3_aa: CARTPRAGSFSNIQYF; v_call: TRBV27; d_call: -; clone_size: -; j_call: TRBJ2-4
cdr3_nt: TGTGCCAGCAGCGGCGACAGCGACATTAACTATGGCTACACCTTC; cdr3_aa: CASSGDSDINYGYTF; v_call: TRBV9; d_call: -; clone_size: -; j_call: TRBJ1-2
cdr3_nt: TGTGCCAGCAGCTTTAATTCGGCTAACTATGGCTACACCTTC; cdr3_aa: CASSFNSANYGYTF; v_call: TRBV12-1; d_call: -; clone_size: -; j_call: TRBJ1-2
cdr3_nt: TGTGCCAGCACCGAAGGGACAGGGGAGAACCAGCCCCAGCATTTT; cdr3_aa: CASTEGTGENQPQHF; v_call: TRBV2; d_call: TRBD1; clone_size: -; j_call: TRBJ1-5
cdr3_nt: TGTGCCAGCAGCTTAGGTCAGGGGGTGGGGAACACTGAAGCTTTCTTT; cdr3_aa: CASSLGQGVGNTEAFF; v_call: TRBV7-8; d_call: TRBD1; clone_size: -; j_call: TRBJ1-1
cdr3_nt: TGTGCCACCCAGGGGGTCGGGAGGGCCACCAATGAGCAGTTCTTC; cdr3_aa: CATQGVGRATNEQFF; v_call: TRBV10-3; d_call: -; clone_size: -; j_call: TRBJ2-1
cdr3_nt: TGTGCCAGCAGGGACCAGGGCAGGAACGAGCAGTACTTC; cdr3_aa: CASRDQGRNEQYF; v_call: TRBV6-5; d_call: -; clone_size: -; j_call: TRBJ2-7
cdr3_nt: TGTGCCAGCAGTTACTCGGGGGCCGGGGCCAACGTCCTGACTTTC; cdr3_aa: CASSYSGAGANVLTF; v_call: TRBV6-6; d_call: -; clone_size: -; j_call: TRBJ2-6
cdr3_nt: TGTGCCAGCAGATTACAGGGGGGTGGGGAGACCCAGTACTTC; cdr3_aa: CASRLQGGGETQYF; v_call: TRBV2; d_call: TRBD1; clone_size: -; j_call: TRBJ2-5
cdr3_nt: TGTGCCTGGAGGTTAGGGGGAAATTCACCCCTCCACTTT; cdr3_aa: CAWRLGGNSPLHF; v_call: TRBV30; d_call: -; clone_size: -; j_call: TRBJ1-6
cdr3_nt: TGTGCCAGCAGCCCTACTGGGGCCAACGTCCTGACTTTC; cdr3_aa: CASSPTGANVLTF; v_call: TRBV5-4; d_call: -; clone_size: -; j_call: TRBJ2-6
cdr3_nt: TGTGCCAGTAGGACACCGCGGAGCACTGAAGCTTTCTTT; cdr3_aa: CASRTPRSTEAFF; v_call: TRBV19; d_call: -; clone_size: -; j_call: TRBJ1-1
cdr3_nt: TGTGCCAGCAGCTTAGGAGCGGGAGGGGATACGCAGTATTTT; cdr3_aa: CASSLGAGGDTQYF; v_call: TRBV7-9; d_call: TRBD2; clone_size: -; j_call: TRBJ2-3
cdr3_nt: TGCGCCAGCAGCTACCCGGGGGGGAGCAACAATGAGCAGTTCTTC; cdr3_aa: CASSYPGGSNNEQFF; v_call: TRBV5-1; d_call: TRBD2; clone_size: -; j_call: TRBJ2-1
cdr3_nt: TGTGCCAGCACAGGGTTCCGGACTAGCGGCTCTTCAAATGAGCAGTTCTTC; cdr3_aa: CASTGFRTSGSSNEQFF; v_call: TRBV7-8; d_call: TRBD2; clone_size: -; j_call: TRBJ2-1
cdr3_nt: TGTGCCAGCAGCTTACGCGGGGTTAAAAACACCATATATTTT; cdr3_aa: CASSLRGVKNTIYF; v_call: TRBV7-6; d_call: -; clone_size: -; j_call: TRBJ1-3
cdr3_nt: TGTGCCAGCAGCTTAGAGTCGGGCTCCTACGAGCAGTACTTC; cdr3_aa: CASSLESGSYEQYF; v_call: TRBV7-2; d_call: -; clone_size: -; j_call: TRBJ2-7
cdr3_nt: TGTGCCAGCAGTAGTACACCGGGACAACTCGTCCCCCAGCATTTT; cdr3_aa: CASSSTPGQLVPQHF; v_call: TRBV4-2; d_call: -; clone_size: -; j_call: TRBJ1-5
cdr3_nt: TGTGCCAGCAGCCGGGCCCACCTTATGCGAGAGACCCAGTACTTC; cdr3_aa: CASSRAHLMRETQYF; v_call: TRBV13; d_call: -; clone_size: -; j_call: TRBJ2-5
cdr3_nt: TGTGCCAGCAGCCCCCGGGGGAACACAGATACGCAGTATTTT; cdr3_aa: CASSPRGNTDTQYF; v_call: TRBV9; d_call: -; clone_size: -; j_call: TRBJ2-3
cdr3_nt: TGTGCCAGCAGTCCACAGGGTACGGGGCCCCAGCATTTT; cdr3_aa: CASSPQGTGPQHF; v_call: TRBV12-3/TRBV12-4; d_call: -; clone_size: -; j_call: TRBJ1-5
cdr3_nt: TGTGCCAGCAGTCCTGGGGGGACTGGAAACACCATATATTTT; cdr3_aa: CASSPGGTGNTIYF; v_call: TRBV5-4; d_call: -; clone_size: few; j_call: TRBJ1-3